Given below is one T cell receptor beta chain in context. Its antigen remains unknown. Sequencing used immunoSEQ multiplex PCR; TCRdb keeps in-frame clones, though not all of them. The sample carries some 2 million clones, around 96% recorded once. The data were obtained in a study of shared clonotypes between healthy human individuals. Whole-study context: Three plates each covered CD4 naive and memory; CD8 naive two, CD8 memory one. The study's findings and limits: Depth of sequencing was expected to influence donor clonotype sharing.

Naive CD8 isolation took CD45RO-negative cells positively selected for CCR7 and excluded terminally differentiated effector memory CD45RA+ cells. Healthy and HIV-negative, the adult donors had no recent acute infections or vaccinations. All donors were Caucasian adults living in Nashville, Tennessee. CDR1 and CDR2 from the germline V gene are KGHSH and LQKENI. This CDR3 spans 15 amino acids. The germline V and J ends were trimmed by 3 bases and 1 base, with 12 bases remaining between them. Sequenced material: naive CD8+ T cells sorted from blood. This chain joins TRBV18 and TRBJ2-5; possibly TRBD2 for D (5 bases). This receptor was identified in a man aged 18 to 30 in good health. DNA of the CDR3: TGTGCCAGCTCACCCGATCCGGGGATCCAAGAGACCCAGTACTTC. This sequence encodes CASSPDPGIQETQYF.